The T cell receptor (beta chain) described here comes from a study of identical twins. Study-level points and caveats: Weaker excess sharing between twins was seen in beta out-of-frame sequences. Cord blood beta clonotypes present at high abundance carried fewer insertions; no such pattern appeared in memory repertoires.

The CDR3 totals 13 residues. Trimming shortened V by 1 base and J by 7 bases, and 10 bases separated the two germline ends. Each CDR3 protein is one row after TCRdb ran MiXCR on the 5' RACE reads. The sample has 250,000 or so distinct CDR3 sequences, around 6.6% seen once. The table lists this clonotype with many counts. No antigen is known for it. A further study also used this sample, focusing on yellow fever vaccine responses in identical twins. This second report adds: Twins showed a vaccine T cell response that reportedly seemed partly convergent, partly personalized.

The specimen sequenced was memory (CD45RO+) T cells sorted from blood. The origin of this receptor is a woman younger than 30 in good health. J is TRBJ1-2 and V is TRBV12-3 or TRBV12-4, with D unclear. The DNA for the CDR3 is TGTGCCAGCAGTTTAGGAGGTTCGGCTGGCTACACCTTC. Protein: CASSLGGSAGYTF.